The entry below gives a single TCR beta chain sequence along with its context. The antigen remains unidentified. This entry is derived from a study of beta chain features in type 1 diabetes. Study context: The patient and healthy donor groups were comparable for age, gender and cell yields. Broader study findings: Shortening that was moderate but significant affected the TCRB CDR3s of Type 1 diabetes patients in all four CD4+ subsets. Patients with type 1 diabetes carried fewer insertions and had more deletions at their VDJ junctions.

Expressed TCRB transcripts were sequenced after all isolated RNA was converted to cDNA. TCRdb's table, derived via immunoSEQ multiplex PCR, lists solely in-frame clones and lacks some. The table includes roughly 140,000 clones, 9% to 12% detected once. Germline-derived CDR1 and CDR2 are SGHVS and FNYEAQ. The CDR3 length is 12 residues. V lost 6 bases to trimming and J lost 6 bases, with 11 bases between them. The clonotype originates from a man younger than 45 with type 1 diabetes. Sequencing input: central memory CD4+ T cells from blood. This chain joins TRBV7-6 and TRBJ2-5; D gene unclear. The CDR3 here is CASSQDPKTQYF. In nucleotides, the CDR3 is TGTGCCAGCAGTCAGGATCCGAAGACCCAGTACTTC. The whole variable domain, filled in from reference TRBV7-6 and TRBJ2-5, reads GAGVSQSPRYKVTKRGQDVALRCDPISGHVSLYWYRQALGQGPEFLTYFNYEAQQDKSGLPNDRFSAERPEGSISTLTIQRTEQRDSAMYRCASSQDPKTQYFGPGTRLLVL.